This paragraph covers one T cell receptor beta chain sequence. The target antigen is unknown. Method: immunoSEQ multiplex PCR; TCRdb's copy keeps in-frame clones and lacks some. The sample lists over 950 clones, around 42% seen once, with about 7.6% in the top ten. These data are taken from a study of T cells in localized non-small cell lung cancer. General study points: Increased T cell density in blood showed an association with longer overall survival. Among the tissues sampled, uninvolved adjacent lung had the highest T cell clonality, above tumor. Adjacent lung exhibited a median of 57 among the 100 most abundant tumor clones. Tumor samples were not multi-region, leaving intratumor heterogeneity unexcluded.

With V trimmed by 3 bases and J by 7 bases, 14 bases remained unmatched. The CDR3 runs 17 residues. Germline CDR1 is LNHDA and CDR2 is SQIVND (reference sequence). This TCR came from a woman aged 40 to 75 with stage I lung adenocarcinoma. The chain carries TRBV19 and TRBJ2-1, with 8 positions matching TRBD1. The material was lung tumor tissue, obtained before any cancer treatment. The chain's CDR3 is CASSIWGGQGARNEQFF. The CDR3 nucleotides read TGTGCCAGTAGTATTTGGGGTGGGCAGGGGGCCCGAAATGAGCAGTTCTTC.